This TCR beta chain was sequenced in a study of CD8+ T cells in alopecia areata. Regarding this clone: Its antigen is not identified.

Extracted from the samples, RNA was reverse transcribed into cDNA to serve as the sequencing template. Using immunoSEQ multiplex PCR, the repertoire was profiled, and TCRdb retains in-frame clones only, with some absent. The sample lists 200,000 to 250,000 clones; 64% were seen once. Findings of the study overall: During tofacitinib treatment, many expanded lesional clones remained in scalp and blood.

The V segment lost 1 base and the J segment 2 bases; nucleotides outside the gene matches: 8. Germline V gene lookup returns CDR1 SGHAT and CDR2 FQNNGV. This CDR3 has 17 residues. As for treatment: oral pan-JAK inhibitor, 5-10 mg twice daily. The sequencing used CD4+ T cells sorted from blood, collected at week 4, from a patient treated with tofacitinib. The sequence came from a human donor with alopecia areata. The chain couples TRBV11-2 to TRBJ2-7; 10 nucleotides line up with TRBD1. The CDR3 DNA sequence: TGTGCCAGCAGCTTAGGTTTTGGGACAGGGGTCCCCTACGAGCAGTACTTC. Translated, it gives CASSLGFGTGVPYEQYF.